This T cell receptor (beta chain) emerged from a study of T cell responses to AZD1222 COVID-19 vaccine. General study results and limits: Regions 160-218 and 743-854 dominated among vaccine-associated CD4 TCRs spanning spike.

Of note for this clone: Its target is not known.

TCRdb's table, derived via immunoSEQ multiplex PCR, lists solely in-frame clones and lacks some. The sample includes 120,000 or so clones, roughly 89% seen only once; the top ten take roughly 14%. Germline assignment: CDR1 LNHDA and CDR2 SQIVND (reference sequence). V was cut by 5 bases and J by 4 bases, with 4 bases left in between. There are 11 residues in the CDR3. The sequencing here drew on peripheral blood, taken 28 days after the second AZD1222 dose. The sequence came from an adult who received the AZD1222 COVID-19 vaccine. The gene calls are TRBV19 and TRBJ2-3; D call uncertain. The CDR3 sequence is CASSEADTQYF. The CDR3 region has the DNA TGTGCCAGTAGTGAGGCAGATACGCAGTATTTT. Full variable domain (remainder filled in from reference TRBV19 and TRBJ2-3): DGGITQSPKYLFRKEGQNVTLSCEQNLNHDAMYWYRQDPGQGLRLIYYSQIVNDFQKGDIAEGYSVSREKKESFPLTVTSAQKNPTAFYLCASSEADTQYFGPGTRLTVL.